The 29 T cell receptor beta chains in this list originate from one sample, sequenced in a study of shared clonotypes between healthy human individuals. TCRdb's table, derived via immunoSEQ multiplex PCR, lists solely in-frame clones and lacks some. The sample records about 680,000 clones, 73% being singletons. Sequenced sample: memory CD4+ T cells sorted from blood. Subset here: CD45RA-negative fraction. The receptors come from a woman in her 30s in good health.

This chain connects TRBV5-4 to TRBJ2-7; TRBD1 aligns across 7 bases. This CDR3 region has 15 residues. Trimming removed 1 base from V and 1 base from J; junction bases left unmatched: 5. CDR1 and CDR2 from the germline V gene are SGHNT and YYREEE (reference sequence). The DNA for the CDR3 is TGTGCCAGCAGCTTGAGAGCAGGGGGTTCCTACGAGCAGTACTTC. It specifies CASSLRAGGSYEQYF.

This clone was recorded a few times. The rearrangement uses TRBV19 and TRBJ2-7, with TRBD2 matching 10 bases. The trim removed 9 bases at V and 1 base at J, leaving 6 bases unmatched. This CDR3 is built from 14 residues. The germline V gene encodes CDR1 LNHDA and CDR2 SQIVND (reference sequence). The CDR3 nucleotides read TGTGCCAGCAGGACTAGCGGTAATTCCTACGAGCAGTACTTC. Its translation: CASRTSGNSYEQYF.

V usage is TRBV7-9 and J usage is TRBJ2-5; a weak D match, TRBD2 (5 bases). V lost 0 bases and J lost 2, with 13 bases in between. The length of the CDR3 is 16 residues. From germline, CDR1 is SEHNR and CDR2 FQNEAQ (reference sequence). The CDR3, as DNA: TGTGCCAGCAGCTTAGCGGACTCCCCATCACAAGAGACCCAGTACTTC. Translation gives CASSLADSPSQETQYF. Variable domain in full (rest from reference TRBV7-9 and TRBJ2-5): DTGVSQNPRHKITKRGQNVTFRCDPISEHNRLYWYRQTLGQGPEFLTYFQNEAQLEKSRLLSDRFSAERPKGSFSTLEIQRTEQGDSAMYLCASSLADSPSQETQYFGPGTRLLVL.

The chain is built from TRBV5-1 and TRBJ2-5; 11 positions match TRBD1. This CDR3 comprises 16 residues. Germline loops: CDR1 SGHRS, CDR2 YFSETQ. The V segment lost 3 bases and the J segment 5 bases; nucleotides outside the gene matches: 9. CDR3 sequence reads: CASSSLGQGAKETQYF. The CDR3 nucleotides read TGCGCCAGCAGCTCGCTTGGACAGGGGGCTAAGGAGACCCAGTACTTC.

The rearrangement links TRBV7-3 to TRBJ2-7; TRBD2 aligns across 8 bases. CDR3 length: 13 residues. Unmatched junction bases numbered 6, after V lost 5 bases and J lost 6 bases. The V gene's germline CDR1 is SGHTA and CDR2 FQGTGA. The CDR3 protein is CASSPGGRREQYF. The CDR3 nucleotides read TGTGCCAGCAGCCCCGGCGGGAGGCGCGAGCAGTACTTC. The full variable domain, its missing parts supplied by reference TRBV7-3 and TRBJ2-7, is GAGVSQTPSNKVTEKGKYVELRCDPISGHTALYWYRQSLGQGPEFLIYFQGTGAADDSGLPNDRFFAVRPEGSVSTLKIQRTERGDSAVYLCASSPGGRREQYFGPGTRLTVT.

The chain uses TRBV30 and TRBJ1-2; D not resolved. CDR1 is GTSNPN, CDR2 SVGIG, per germline (reference sequence). This CDR3 is built from 13 residues. Trimming shortened V by 8 bases and J by 2 bases, and 15 bases separated the two germline ends. CDR3 in amino acids: CAGTIVGNYGYTF. The CDR3 DNA sequence: TGTGCCGGAACCATTGTAGGGAACTATGGCTACACCTTC.

As for this clone: The sample holds other DNA sequences that translate to the same CDR3. The chain employs TRBV28 and TRBJ2-7; D unclear. Germline CDR1 MDHEN, CDR2 SYDVKM. CDR3 length: 12 residues. Trimming took off 4 bases at V and 0 bases at J, with 4 bases between the two ends. The CDR3 here is CASSSPSYEQYF. DNA for the CDR3: TGTGCCAGCAGTTCCCCCTCCTACGAGCAGTACTTC.

CDR3 region: CASSWDRGYGEQYF. The CDR3 bases are TGTGCCAGCAGTTGGGACAGGGGTTACGGCGAGCAGTACTTC. The chain links TRBV6-6 to TRBJ2-7, with TRBD1 matching over 10 bases. This CDR3 is 14 amino acids long. Looked up from germline, CDR1 is MNHNY and CDR2 is SVGAGI (reference sequence). With 4 bases clipped from V and 6 bases from J, the junction kept 6 bases outside the gene matches.

The V call is TRBV7-6, the J call TRBJ1-1; no firm D call. The V gene lost 4 bases and the J gene lost 2 bases, with 8 bases spanning the gap. The CDR3 is made up of 13 amino acids. Germline CDR1 is SGHVS and CDR2 is FNYEAQ. CDR3: CASSSTRNTEAFF. The DNA for the CDR3 is TGTGCCAGCAGCTCCACTAGAAACACTGAAGCTTTCTTT.

This clone was observed a few times. CDR3 coding DNA: TGCAGCGTTGGAGGCAATCAGCCCCAGCATTTT. It specifies CSVGGNQPQHF. V usage is TRBV29-1 and J usage is TRBJ1-5; D not certain. Germline loops: CDR1 SQVTM, CDR2 ANQGSEA. Deletions cut 4 bases from V and 2 bases from J, with 3 bases between. This CDR3 has 11 residues.

This clone was seen a handful of times. The V and J genes are TRBV30 and TRBJ2-5; tentative D call: TRBD1 (5 bases). Germline V gene sequence: CDR1 GTSNPN, CDR2 SVGIG (reference sequence). Trimming left V 8 bases short and J 3 bases short, with 16 bases between. The CDR3 has 13 amino acids. The CDR3 nucleotides read TGTGCCCAGCGTCCAGCAGGGAAAGAGACCCAGTACTTC. Its translation is CAQRPAGKETQYF.

The V call is TRBV6-5, the J call TRBJ2-1; no reliable D call. Germline CDR1 and CDR2: MNHEY and SVGAGI. This CDR3 contains 14 residues. The ends were cut back, 0 bases at V and 3 bases at J, with 6 bases in the middle. CDR3 amino acids: CASSYSAIYNEQFF. DNA for the CDR3: TGTGCCAGCAGTTACTCAGCAATCTACAATGAGCAGTTCTTC.

To note about this clone: The sample contains more than one DNA sequence encoding this CDR3. The V gene is TRBV14, the J gene TRBJ2-7, with D possibly being TRBD2 (6 bases). Trimming removed 3 bases from V and 3 bases from J, with 9 bases in between. This CDR3 is 13 amino acids long. The germline V gene has CDR1 SGHDN and CDR2 FVKESK. CDR3 region: CASSQNSGYEQYF. CDR3 nucleotides: TGTGCCAGCAGCCAGAATAGCGGCTACGAGCAGTACTTC.

This sequence joins TRBV19 and TRBJ2-7; tentative D call: TRBD2 (6 bases). Trimming stripped 8 bases from V and 4 bases from J, with 12 bases between. Germline assignment: CDR1 LNHDA and CDR2 SQIVND (reference sequence). This CDR3 is 12 amino acids long. The CDR3 region is CASASRGYEQYF. The CDR3 nucleotides are TGTGCCAGTGCCTCCCGGGGGTACGAGCAGTACTTC.

V usage is TRBV7-8 and J usage is TRBJ2-2; 13 bases match TRBD2. CDR3 length: 17 amino acids. Trimming at V came to 2 bases and at J to 6 bases, leaving 6 bases not matched to a gene. The V gene's germline CDR1 is SGHVS and CDR2 FQNEAQ. CDR3 sequence reads: CASSLRTSGRGAGELFF. The CDR3, as DNA: TGTGCCAGCAGCTTACGGACTAGCGGGAGAGGAGCCGGGGAGCTGTTTTTT. Complete variable domain (other parts from reference TRBV7-8 and TRBJ2-2): GAGVSQSPRYKVAKRGQDVALRCDPISGHVSLFWYQQALGQGPEFLTYFQNEAQLDKSGLPSDRFFAERPEGSVSTLKIQRTQQEDSAVYLCASSLRTSGRGAGELFFGEGSRLTVL.

The chain couples TRBV28 to TRBJ1-1; the D is unclear. Trimming stripped 8 bases from V and 4 bases from J, with 8 bases between. CDR3 length: 11 amino acids. CDR1 MDHEN and CDR2 SYDVKM come from the germline V gene. CDR3 nucleotides: TGTGCCAGCGACGGCGCCACTGAAGCTTTCTTT. It is translated as CASDGATEAFF. The full variable domain, rest sourced from reference TRBV28 and TRBJ1-1, is DVKVTQSSRYLVKRTGEKVFLECVQDMDHENMFWYRQDPGLGLRLIYFSYDVKMKEKGDIPEGYSVSREKKERFSLILESASTNQTSMYLCASDGATEAFFGQGTRLTVV.

The chain is built from TRBV7-3 and TRBJ2-3; no clear D gene. The V end was cut by 5 bases, the J end by 2 bases, with 14 bases between. Germline V gene data show CDR1 as SGHTA and CDR2 as FQGTGA. This CDR3 region has 15 residues. As DNA, the CDR3 is TGTGCCAGCAGCCCCCGGACCAGGAACACAGATACGCAGTATTTT. It encodes CASSPRTRNTDTQYF.

The V gene is TRBV9, the J gene TRBJ2-3, with D possibly TRBD1 on 5 matching bases. This CDR3 spans 15 amino acids. Looked up from germline, CDR1 is SGDLS and CDR2 is YYNGEE. V lost 0 bases and J lost 2, with 10 bases in between. CDR3 coding DNA: TGTGCCAGCAGCGTAGGACAGCGAAACACAGATACGCAGTATTTT. Its translation: CASSVGQRNTDTQYF.

The V call is TRBV7-3, the J call TRBJ2-3, with 8 bases identical to TRBD1. CDR1 and CDR2 (germline): SGHTA, FQGTGA. This CDR3 spans 15 amino acids. After removal of 2 bases from V and 5 bases from J, the junction contained 6 bases not matched to a gene. CDR3 residues: CASSLSSDRVDTQYF. CDR3 DNA sequence: TGTGCCAGCAGCTTATCCTCGGACAGGGTAGATACGCAGTATTTT.

The chain carries TRBV6-1 and TRBJ2-4; D is unclear. V dropped 4 bases and J dropped 0 bases, with 13 bases sitting between them. The germline V gene encodes CDR1 MNHNS and CDR2 SASEGT. The CDR3 has 16 residues. In nucleotides, the CDR3 is TGTGCCAGCAGTGTTCTTGGGTCGGGAGCCAAAAACATTCAGTACTTC. The encoded protein is CASSVLGSGAKNIQYF.

This clone was counted a few times. The V call is TRBV14, the J call TRBJ2-1; D ambiguous. Germline V lookup: CDR1 SGHDN, CDR2 FVKESK. The CDR3 covers 12 residues. Trimming took 3 bases from V and 3 from J, leaving 3 bases between them. The CDR3: CASSHGYNEQFF. As DNA, the CDR3 is TGTGCCAGCAGCCACGGCTACAATGAGCAGTTCTTC.

The rearrangement links TRBV25-1 to TRBJ2-7, with TRBD2 matching over 7 bases. CDR1 and CDR2 (germline): MGHDK, SYGVNS. This CDR3 comprises 13 residues. V shed 10 bases, J shed 6 bases, and the junction held 12 bases outside the gene matches. Written as DNA, the CDR3 is TGTGCCACATTGACAGCGGGGATGGGCGAGCAGTACTTC. Encoded protein: CATLTAGMGEQYF.

CDR3: CASSWRGDSSYNEQFF. DNA for the CDR3: TGCGCCAGCAGCTGGCGGGGGGATAGCTCCTACAATGAGCAGTTCTTC. The V gene is TRBV5-1, the J gene TRBJ2-1, with 8 bases identical to TRBD2. The junction had 5 bases not matched to a gene; V was cut back by 3 bases and J by 0 bases. Germline V gene data show CDR1 as SGHRS and CDR2 as YFSETQ. The CDR3 has 16 residues.

The gene calls are TRBV5-1 and TRBJ2-6; either TRBD1 or TRBD2 may supply D (5 bases each). V was cut by 0 bases and J by 1 base, with 17 bases left in between. Germline V lookup: CDR1 SGHRS, CDR2 YFSETQ. The CDR3 has 19 amino acids. The CDR3 DNA reads as TGCGCCAGCAGCTTGGGGCCTAGAGGGGAAGAATCTGGGGCCAACGTCCTGACTTTC. Translated: CASSLGPRGEESGANVLTF. Drawing the rest from reference TRBV5-1 and TRBJ2-6, the complete variable domain is KAGVTQTPRYLIKTRGQQVTLSCSPISGHRSVSWYQQTPGQGLQFLFEYFSETQRNKGNFPGRFSGRQFSNSRSEMNVSTLELGDSALYLCASSLGPRGEESGANVLTFGAGSRLTVL.

The genes are TRBV2 and TRBJ2-1; D is ambiguous. The CDR3 extends over 15 amino acids. Trimming cost V 6 bases and J 1 base, with 13 bases left between them. The germline V gene encodes CDR1 SNHLY and CDR2 FYNNEI. The CDR3 DNA reads as TGTGCCAGCAGGCCTGAGGTGGGGTCCTACAATGAGCAGTTCTTC. Translating it yields CASRPEVGSYNEQFF.

The V and J genes are TRBV2 and TRBJ2-7; no firm D call. The ends were cut back, 6 bases at V and 3 bases at J, with 15 bases in the middle. The length of the CDR3 is 14 residues. Germline loops: CDR1 SNHLY, CDR2 FYNNEI. In nucleotides, the CDR3 is TGTGCCAGCAGCGGGCCCCTGAGCATCTACGAGCAGTACTTC. It encodes CASSGPLSIYEQYF.

This sequence joins TRBV28 and TRBJ2-4, with D maybe TRBD1 (6 bases). The V gene's germline CDR1 is MDHEN and CDR2 SYDVKM. The germline V and J ends were trimmed by 6 bases and 2 bases, with 8 bases remaining between them. The CDR3 is 13 amino acids. CDR3 sequence: CASRQGTKNIQYF. CDR3 nucleotides: TGTGCCAGCAGACAGGGCACCAAAAACATTCAGTACTTC.

The chain combines TRBV5-1 with TRBJ2-2; D might be TRBD2 (6 bases). Looked up from germline, CDR1 is SGHRS and CDR2 is YFSETQ. Trimming removed 0 bases from V and 0 bases from J, with 9 bases in between. The CDR3 sequence is 16 residues long. The CDR3 sequence is CASSLVRDSNTGELFF. CDR3 bases: TGCGCCAGCAGCTTGGTCCGGGACTCGAACACCGGGGAGCTGTTTTTT.

The chain joins TRBV18 to TRBJ1-2; unclear D gene. Germline loops: CDR1 KGHSH, CDR2 LQKENI. The CDR3 runs to 16 residues. Trimming removed 0 bases at V and 2 bases at J, with 13 bases between. The CDR3 region has the DNA TGTGCCAGCTCACCACCCCGGGGAGCCTGGAACTATGGCTACACCTTC. Protein product: CASSPPRGAWNYGYTF.